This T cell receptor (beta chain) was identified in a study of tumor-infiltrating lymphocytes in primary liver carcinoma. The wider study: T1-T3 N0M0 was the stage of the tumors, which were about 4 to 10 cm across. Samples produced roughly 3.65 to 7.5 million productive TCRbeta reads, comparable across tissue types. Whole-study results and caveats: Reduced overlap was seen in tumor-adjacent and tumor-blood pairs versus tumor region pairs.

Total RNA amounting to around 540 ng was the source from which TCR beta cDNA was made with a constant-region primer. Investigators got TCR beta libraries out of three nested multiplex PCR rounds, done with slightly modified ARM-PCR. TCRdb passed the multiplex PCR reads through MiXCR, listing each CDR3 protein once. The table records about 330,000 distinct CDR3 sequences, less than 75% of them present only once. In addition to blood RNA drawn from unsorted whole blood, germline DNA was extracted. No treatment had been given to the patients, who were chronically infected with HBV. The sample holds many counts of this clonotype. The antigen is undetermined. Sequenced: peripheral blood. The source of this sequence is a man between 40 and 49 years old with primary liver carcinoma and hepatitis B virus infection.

The CDR3 nucleotides are TGCGCCAGCAGCCATGGGGGCGGGGGGGAGACCCAGTACTTC. It translates to CASSHGGGGETQYF. The rearrangement links TRBV4-3 to TRBJ2-5; 8 positions agree with TRBD2. V was clipped by 3 bases and J by 5 bases; unmatched bases: 5. Per the germline V gene, CDR1 is LGHNA and CDR2 is YSLEER. CDR3 size: 14 residues.